This T cell receptor (beta chain) was recorded in a study of glioma-infiltrating T cells after dendritic cell vaccination (dated by TCRdb to about 2016). Background for the entire study: The cohort included roughly 15 glioblastoma patients drawn from Phase I and II dendritic cell vaccination trials, of whom 9 were newly diagnosed and 6 had recurrent disease. Between about 2003 and 2012, patients were given autologous tumor lysate-pulsed dendritic cell vaccination. The vaccine was prepared from monocyte-derived dendritic cells that were cultured for approximately seven days with IL-4 and GM-CSF and then pulsed overnight with autologous tumor lysate. Patients received three intradermal dendritic cell vaccine injections at biweekly intervals in the arm below the axilla. In glioblastoma patients vaccinated with dendritic cells, deep sequencing of TCR beta CDR3 regions served to measure the amount of tumor-infiltrating lymphocytes and to compare repertoires between tumor and blood. Survival after dendritic cell vaccination was correlated with TCR sequencing metrics, such as TIL content and the overlap between tumor and blood repertoires. What the research found in general, with its limitations: The three-group TCR overlap response model was described as speculative and requiring prospective validation. No direct relationship between TCR clonality and survival was found, suggesting a diverse polyclonal response may matter. Higher estimated pretreatment TIL content predicted longer time to progression and overall survival after dendritic cell vaccination. The cohort was small and heterogeneous, few patients had complete blood and tumor sets, and even fewer had initial-recurrent tumor pairs.

To be selected, patients needed enough residual fresh-frozen tumor tissue and more than two years of available survival data. An isocitrate dehydrogenase mutation was not carried by any of the glioblastoma patients, although molecular status was otherwise variable. PBMC collection took place before vaccination, two weeks after the third vaccination, and at tumor progression if progression occurred. The Qiagen DNeasy Blood extraction Kit was used for extraction of genomic DNA. The immunoSEQ assay amplified TCRB CDR3 regions from around 2 micrograms of genomic DNA, or from all available DNA when less than that amount was available. The multiplex PCR employed 60 forward primers targeting TCR V beta segments and 13 reverse primers targeting J beta segments. Synthetic control templates were spiked into each sample at limiting dilution to estimate reads per starting template. The Illumina HiSeq System generated 87 bp sequencing reads. As for the original processing: PCR and sequencing errors were removed by merging closely related sequences with a nearest neighbor algorithm. TCR overlap was measured as the percentage of unique tumor TCR beta sequences also present in the same patient's peripheral blood. As stored in TCRdb, this immuneACCESS dataset retains in-frame rearrangements with V and J assigned. A fraction of the clones does not appear; measured against another copy, unresolved V genes explain less than half of the discrepancy, and the remainder lacks a known reason. That table furnishes V, J and clone size, whereas the DNA furnished D and trimming. The sample table lists around 97,000 clones, 81% of them with a count of one. The ten largest make up less than 15% of the sample.

Spanning cysteine to phenylalanine, the CDR3 consists of 15 amino acids. Only CDR3 DNA remains: 45 bases, in frame from the first base. Here V drops 4 bases and J drops 8 bases, and the junction holds 8 bases not matched to any gene. The germline V gene sets CDR1 to SGHRS and CDR2 to YFSETQ. Concerning this clone itself: No antigen is known for it. The record has no base qualities; no much larger clone is one base away.

The chain joins TRBV5-1 to TRBJ2-1, with 11 middle bases fitting TRBD2. The receptor was isolated from a human donor with glioblastoma. Here the sequenced sample was blood, taken before dendritic cell vaccination. For the CDR3, the sequence is CASSAQTSGADEQFF. The nucleotide sequence reads as follows: TGCGCCAGCAGCGCCCAGACTAGCGGGGCGGATGAGCAGTTCTTC. Full variable domain (CDR3 extended with the reference TRBV5-1 and TRBJ2-1 proteins): KAGVTQTPRYLIKTRGQQVTLSCSPISGHRSVSWYQQTPGQGLQFLFEYFSETQRNKGNFPGRFSGRQFSNSRSEMNVSTLELGDSALYLCASSAQTSGADEQFFGPGTRLTVL.